This TCR beta chain is from a study of identical twins. With 0 bases removed from V and 4 bases from J, the gap between germline ends came to 14 bases. The CDR3 has 16 amino acids. Per the germline V gene, CDR1 is LNHNV and CDR2 is YYDKDF (reference sequence). TCRdb re-called the 5' RACE reads through MiXCR, storing one row per CDR3 protein. The sample records 200,000 to 300,000 distinct CDR3 sequences, about 7.3% being singletons. These records were also assigned to another study, of yellow fever vaccine responses in identical twins.

The sequencing sample was made of memory (CD45RO+) T cells sorted from blood. The receptor was derived from a young woman in good health. The V call is TRBV15, the J call TRBJ2-3, with a possible D match to TRBD1 (7 bases). The CDR3 reads CATSREEGALPDTQYF. The DNA of the CDR3 is TGTGCCACCAGCAGAGAGGAGGGGGCCTTACCAGATACGCAGTATTTT.